This is a list of T cell receptor beta chains from one sample in a study of blood T cell repertoires in COVID-19. TCRdb's copy holds only in-frame clones and misses some; the assay was immunoSEQ multiplex PCR. The sample comprises a few hundred thousand clones, roughly nine tenths of which are singletons, and roughly 1.1% rests with the top ten. Sequencing used PBMCs or T cells enriched from blood (not recorded which). All receptors derive from a man between 25 and 39 years old who had recovered from COVID-19. Each CDR3 is given with its conserved first and last residue. Each record gives: clone size, J gene, D gene, V gene, CDR3 DNA, CDR3 protein. A D gene is named only where the DNA matches it firmly. Size is stated for part of the rows, as once, few or many counts, or as a class when the clone is expanded.

abundance: .; j_gene: TRBJ2-2; d_gene: .; v_gene: TRBV10-1; CDR3nt: TGCGCCAGCAGTCCCTCGAAAGGGGATGGCGGGGAGCTGTTTTTT; CDR3aa: CASSPSKGDGGELFF
abundance: once; j_gene: TRBJ2-7; d_gene: TRBD2; v_gene: TRBV6-5; CDR3nt: TGTGCCAGCAGTTTAGCGGGAGGGCCCGCCGCCGAGCAGTACTTC; CDR3aa: CASSLAGGPAAEQYF
abundance: .; j_gene: TRBJ1-1; d_gene: .; v_gene: TRBV2; CDR3nt: TGTGCCAGCAGGAGCAGGGTCGGGAACACTGAAGCTTTCTTT; CDR3aa: CASRSRVGNTEAFF
abundance: once; j_gene: TRBJ2-2; d_gene: .; v_gene: TRBV6-5; CDR3nt: TGTGCCAGCATCGGGACACTAAGCACCGGGGAGCTGTTTTTT; CDR3aa: CASIGTLSTGELFF
abundance: .; j_gene: TRBJ1-5; d_gene: .; v_gene: TRBV6-6; CDR3nt: TGTGCCAGCAGCCGGGGAACGAGCCAGCCCCAGCATTTT; CDR3aa: CASSRGTSQPQHF
abundance: .; j_gene: TRBJ1-4; d_gene: .; v_gene: TRBV5-1; CDR3nt: TGCGCCAGCAGCCTCCAGGGCACTAATGAAAAACTGTTTTTT; CDR3aa: CASSLQGTNEKLFF
abundance: .; j_gene: TRBJ1-5; d_gene: .; v_gene: TRBV12-3/TRBV12-4; CDR3nt: TGTGCCAGCAGCCCCTTTAGCAATCAGCCCCAGCATTTT; CDR3aa: CASSPFSNQPQHF
abundance: .; j_gene: TRBJ2-2; d_gene: .; v_gene: TRBV6-5; CDR3nt: TGTGCCAGCAGCGGACAGCCCTCGAACACCGGGGAGCTGTTTTTT; CDR3aa: CASSGQPSNTGELFF
abundance: .; j_gene: TRBJ2-2; d_gene: TRBD2; v_gene: TRBV28; CDR3nt: TGTGCCAGCAGTTTCGCTAGCGGGAGGGCCTATACCGGGGAGCTGTTTTTT; CDR3aa: CASSFASGRAYTGELFF
abundance: .; j_gene: TRBJ2-1; d_gene: .; v_gene: TRBV18; CDR3nt: TGTGCCAGCTCATTAACCGGGACCTACAATGAGCAGTTCTTC; CDR3aa: CASSLTGTYNEQFF
abundance: .; j_gene: TRBJ2-1; d_gene: TRBD1; v_gene: TRBV5-8; CDR3nt: TGTGCCAGCAGCTTGGGAAAGGGACAGCACTACAATGAGCAGTTCTTC; CDR3aa: CASSLGKGQHYNEQFF
abundance: .; j_gene: TRBJ2-1; d_gene: TRBD1; v_gene: TRBV20-1; CDR3nt: TGCAGTGCTCGACAGGGATATGAGCAGTTCTTC; CDR3aa: CSARQGYEQFF
abundance: .; j_gene: TRBJ1-1; d_gene: TRBD1; v_gene: TRBV18; CDR3nt: TGTGCCAGCTCACCCCGGACAGGGAACGAAGCTTTCTTT; CDR3aa: CASSPRTGNEAFF
abundance: .; j_gene: TRBJ2-5; d_gene: .; v_gene: TRBV2; CDR3nt: TGTGCCAGCAGCCCCCGAGTCCAAGAGACCCAGTACTTC; CDR3aa: CASSPRVQETQYF
abundance: .; j_gene: TRBJ2-7; d_gene: .; v_gene: TRBV3-1/TRBV3-2; CDR3nt: TGTGCCAGCAGCCCCCGCTGGAGGGGTGACCACGAGCAGTACTTC; CDR3aa: CASSPRWRGDHEQYF
abundance: .; j_gene: TRBJ1-3; d_gene: .; v_gene: TRBV6-5; CDR3nt: TGTGCCAGCTATACTGGAAACACCATATATTTT; CDR3aa: CASYTGNTIYF
abundance: .; j_gene: TRBJ1-6; d_gene: .; v_gene: TRBV27; CDR3nt: TGTGCCAGCAGTTTGACGCTCAGGCATTCACCCCTCCACTTT; CDR3aa: CASSLTLRHSPLHF
abundance: .; j_gene: TRBJ2-3; d_gene: .; v_gene: TRBV12-3/TRBV12-4; CDR3nt: TGTGCCAGCAGTTTAAACTCAGATACGCAGTATTTT; CDR3aa: CASSLNSDTQYF
abundance: .; j_gene: TRBJ2-7; d_gene: .; v_gene: TRBV6-6; CDR3nt: TGTGCCAGCAGTCGGGCCTCCTACGAGCAGTACTTC; CDR3aa: CASSRASYEQYF
abundance: .; j_gene: TRBJ2-7; d_gene: .; v_gene: TRBV28; CDR3nt: TGTGCCAGCGGTCGGGTCGAGCAGTACTTC; CDR3aa: CASGRVEQYF
abundance: .; j_gene: TRBJ2-3; d_gene: .; v_gene: TRBV29-1; CDR3nt: TGCAGTACCAGACTAGAGTCGGATACGCAGTATTTT; CDR3aa: CSTRLESDTQYF
abundance: .; j_gene: TRBJ2-7; d_gene: .; v_gene: TRBV5-6; CDR3nt: TGTGCCAGCAGCTTTTCCGGGGGACTTAACGAGCAGTACTTC; CDR3aa: CASSFSGGLNEQYF
abundance: once; j_gene: TRBJ1-1; d_gene: TRBD1; v_gene: TRBV9; CDR3nt: TGTGCCAGCGGGACAGGAGACGACACTGAAGCTTTCTTT; CDR3aa: CASGTGDDTEAFF
abundance: .; j_gene: TRBJ1-6; d_gene: .; v_gene: TRBV19; CDR3nt: TGTGCCAGTAGTTGGCAGGGAAATTCACCCCTCCACTTT; CDR3aa: CASSWQGNSPLHF
abundance: .; j_gene: TRBJ2-5; d_gene: TRBD1; v_gene: TRBV5-4; CDR3nt: TGTGCCAGCAGGCTAGGGACAGGGGAAAGTCAAGAGACCCAGTACTTC; CDR3aa: CASRLGTGESQETQYF
abundance: once; j_gene: TRBJ2-1; d_gene: .; v_gene: TRBV7-2; CDR3nt: TGTGCCAGCAGCTTAGTTAGCCTGAATGAGCAGTTCTTC; CDR3aa: CASSLVSLNEQFF
abundance: .; j_gene: TRBJ2-7; d_gene: .; v_gene: TRBV4-1; CDR3nt: TGCGCCAGCAGCCAAGATCAGGGTTCCTACGAGCAGTACTTC; CDR3aa: CASSQDQGSYEQYF
abundance: .; j_gene: TRBJ2-1; d_gene: .; v_gene: TRBV19; CDR3nt: TGTGCCAGTAGTCGCATCCTGCTAACCTACAATGAGCAGTTCTTC; CDR3aa: CASSRILLTYNEQFF
abundance: .; j_gene: TRBJ2-5; d_gene: .; v_gene: TRBV7-9; CDR3nt: TGTGCCAGCAGCGTACAGGGCCTCCAAGAGACCCAGTACTTC; CDR3aa: CASSVQGLQETQYF
abundance: many; j_gene: TRBJ2-7; d_gene: TRBD2; v_gene: TRBV3-1/TRBV3-2; CDR3nt: TGTGCCAGCAGCCAGGGCGGGAGGGGGTACGAGCAGTACTTC; CDR3aa: CASSQGGRGYEQYF
abundance: .; j_gene: TRBJ2-4; d_gene: .; v_gene: TRBV10-2; CDR3nt: TGCGCCAGCAGCCCCCGGGGACTCTCTATGGACATTCAGTACTTC; CDR3aa: CASSPRGLSMDIQYF
abundance: once; j_gene: TRBJ2-7; d_gene: .; v_gene: TRBV5-1; CDR3nt: TGCGCCAGCAGCTCTTCGGCACAGGGAACAAACTACGAGCAGTACTTC; CDR3aa: CASSSSAQGTNYEQYF
abundance: few; j_gene: TRBJ2-7; d_gene: .; v_gene: TRBV18; CDR3nt: TGTGCCAGCTCACCCCGGGCTAGCGACTCCTACGAGCAGTACTTC; CDR3aa: CASSPRASDSYEQYF
abundance: .; j_gene: TRBJ2-7; d_gene: TRBD1; v_gene: TRBV5-1; CDR3nt: TGCGCCAGCAGCATACGACAGGGGAACTACGAGCAGTACTTC; CDR3aa: CASSIRQGNYEQYF
abundance: .; j_gene: TRBJ1-6; d_gene: .; v_gene: TRBV28; CDR3nt: TGTGCCAGCAGTTTAGGTTTGGGGGGAGTTTCACCCCTCCACTTT; CDR3aa: CASSLGLGGVSPLHF
abundance: .; j_gene: TRBJ1-1; d_gene: .; v_gene: TRBV10-2; CDR3nt: TGCGCCAGCAGCCGGGACTTGAACACTGAAGCTTTCTTT; CDR3aa: CASSRDLNTEAFF
abundance: .; j_gene: TRBJ1-1; d_gene: TRBD1; v_gene: TRBV18; CDR3nt: TGTGCCAGCTCACAAACGACAGGGGGCCCTGAAGCTTTCTTT; CDR3aa: CASSQTTGGPEAFF
abundance: .; j_gene: TRBJ1-2; d_gene: .; v_gene: TRBV19; CDR3nt: TGTGCCAGTAGTAGTATCTCGACAGCTAACTATGGCTACACCTTC; CDR3aa: CASSSISTANYGYTF
abundance: .; j_gene: TRBJ2-3; d_gene: .; v_gene: TRBV27; CDR3nt: TGTGCCAGCAGTCCTAGCGCCACTACTACTAGAGATACGCAGTATTTT; CDR3aa: CASSPSATTTRDTQYF
abundance: .; j_gene: TRBJ1-5; d_gene: TRBD1; v_gene: TRBV2; CDR3nt: TGTGCCAGCAGTGGGATCTCAGGGGGCGATCAGCCCCAGCATTTT; CDR3aa: CASSGISGGDQPQHF
abundance: .; j_gene: TRBJ2-5; d_gene: TRBD1; v_gene: TRBV7-8; CDR3nt: TGTGCCAGCAGTTCCCGGGACAGGGGGCCGAAGACCCAGTACTTC; CDR3aa: CASSSRDRGPKTQYF
abundance: .; j_gene: TRBJ1-2; d_gene: .; v_gene: TRBV19; CDR3nt: TGTGCCAGTAGTGTGGACAGCCTCTACTATGGCTACACCTTC; CDR3aa: CASSVDSLYYGYTF
abundance: .; j_gene: TRBJ1-6; d_gene: TRBD1; v_gene: TRBV4-1; CDR3nt: TGCGCCAGCAGCCAACCCGACAGGGCGCGGAATTCACCCCTCCACTTT; CDR3aa: CASSQPDRARNSPLHF
abundance: .; j_gene: TRBJ2-7; d_gene: .; v_gene: TRBV6-5; CDR3nt: TGTGCCAGCGGTCATGTTCGGCGGGACTCCTACGAGCAGTACTTC; CDR3aa: CASGHVRRDSYEQYF
abundance: .; j_gene: TRBJ1-6; d_gene: .; v_gene: TRBV6-5; CDR3nt: TGTGCCAGCAGTAGAAAAACGGATTCACCCCTCCACTTT; CDR3aa: CASSRKTDSPLHF
abundance: .; j_gene: TRBJ1-5; d_gene: TRBD1; v_gene: TRBV11-2; CDR3nt: TGTGCCAGCAGCTCCGGGACAGGGTTGCATCAGCCCCAGCATTTT; CDR3aa: CASSSGTGLHQPQHF
abundance: .; j_gene: TRBJ2-1; d_gene: .; v_gene: TRBV19; CDR3nt: TGTGCCAGTAGTATGTTGGGCACGGACTACAATGAGCAGTTCTTC; CDR3aa: CASSMLGTDYNEQFF
abundance: .; j_gene: TRBJ2-7; d_gene: .; v_gene: TRBV6-1; CDR3nt: TGTGCCAGCAGTGAAGGGGGACTTAAAACCTACGAGCAGTACTTC; CDR3aa: CASSEGGLKTYEQYF
abundance: .; j_gene: TRBJ1-1; d_gene: TRBD1; v_gene: TRBV6-5; CDR3nt: TGTGCCAGCAGTATCGGACAGGGGGGGAACACTGAAGCTTTCTTT; CDR3aa: CASSIGQGGNTEAFF
abundance: .; j_gene: TRBJ2-7; d_gene: .; v_gene: TRBV6-5; CDR3nt: TGTGCCAGCACTTTTAGCGGCGAGCAGTACTTC; CDR3aa: CASTFSGEQYF
abundance: .; j_gene: TRBJ1-6; d_gene: .; v_gene: TRBV9; CDR3nt: TGTGCCAGCAGCGTTGGAGGTCTTGATTCACCCCTCCACTTT; CDR3aa: CASSVGGLDSPLHF
abundance: .; j_gene: TRBJ2-7; d_gene: .; v_gene: TRBV6-2/TRBV6-3; CDR3nt: TGTGCCAGCAGTTACGCAGAGCGGTGGATCTACGAGCAGTACTTC; CDR3aa: CASSYAERWIYEQYF
abundance: .; j_gene: TRBJ1-1; d_gene: TRBD1; v_gene: TRBV28; CDR3nt: TGTGCCAGCCAGGGGGACAGGGCTTTCTTT; CDR3aa: CASQGDRAFF